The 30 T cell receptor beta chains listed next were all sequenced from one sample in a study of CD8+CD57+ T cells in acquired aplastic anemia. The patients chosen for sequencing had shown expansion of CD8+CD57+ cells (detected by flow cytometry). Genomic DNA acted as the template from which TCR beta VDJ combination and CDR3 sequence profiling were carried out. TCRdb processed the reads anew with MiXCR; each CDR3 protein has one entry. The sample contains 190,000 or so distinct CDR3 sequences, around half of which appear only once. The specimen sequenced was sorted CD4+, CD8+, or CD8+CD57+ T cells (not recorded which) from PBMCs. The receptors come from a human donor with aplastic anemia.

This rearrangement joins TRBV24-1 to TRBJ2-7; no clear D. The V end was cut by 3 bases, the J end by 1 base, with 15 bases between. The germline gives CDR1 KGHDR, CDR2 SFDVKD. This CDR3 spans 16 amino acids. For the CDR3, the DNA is TGTGCCACCAGTGATACCCGAGGCGGCCCGTCCTACGAGCAGTACTTC. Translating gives CATSDTRGGPSYEQYF.

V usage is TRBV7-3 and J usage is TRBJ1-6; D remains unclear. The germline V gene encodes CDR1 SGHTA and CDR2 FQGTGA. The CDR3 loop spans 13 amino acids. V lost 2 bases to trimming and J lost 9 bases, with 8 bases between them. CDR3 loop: CASSLAPGSPLHF. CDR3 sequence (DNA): TGTGCCAGCAGCTTAGCGCCCGGTTCACCCCTCCACTTT.

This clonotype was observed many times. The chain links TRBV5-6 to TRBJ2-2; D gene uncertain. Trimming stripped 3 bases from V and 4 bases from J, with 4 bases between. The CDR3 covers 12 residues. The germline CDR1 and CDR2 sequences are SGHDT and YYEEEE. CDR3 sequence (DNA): TGTGCCAGCAGCTGGAGCACCGGGGAGCTGTTTTTT. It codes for CASSWSTGELFF.

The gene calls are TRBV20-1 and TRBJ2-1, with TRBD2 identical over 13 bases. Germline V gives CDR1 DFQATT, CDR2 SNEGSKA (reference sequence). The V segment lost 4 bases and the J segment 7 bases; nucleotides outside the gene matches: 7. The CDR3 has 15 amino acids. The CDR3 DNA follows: TGCAGTGCTACGGGACTAGCGGGACGTACAAATGAGCAGTTCTTC. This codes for CSATGLAGRTNEQFF.

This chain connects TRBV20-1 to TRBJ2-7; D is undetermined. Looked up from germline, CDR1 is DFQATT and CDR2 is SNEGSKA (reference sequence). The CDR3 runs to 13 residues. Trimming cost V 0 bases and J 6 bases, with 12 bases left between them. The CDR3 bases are TGCAGTGCTAGAGAAATCTCTAGAATCGAGCAGTACTTC. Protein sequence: CSAREISRIEQYF.

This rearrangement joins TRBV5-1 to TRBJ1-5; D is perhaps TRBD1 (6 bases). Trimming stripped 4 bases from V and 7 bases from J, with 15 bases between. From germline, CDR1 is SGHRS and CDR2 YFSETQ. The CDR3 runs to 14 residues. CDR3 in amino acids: CASSDRGGDQPQHF. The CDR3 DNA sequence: TGCGCCAGCAGCGACCGAGGGGGAGACCAGCCCCAGCATTTT.

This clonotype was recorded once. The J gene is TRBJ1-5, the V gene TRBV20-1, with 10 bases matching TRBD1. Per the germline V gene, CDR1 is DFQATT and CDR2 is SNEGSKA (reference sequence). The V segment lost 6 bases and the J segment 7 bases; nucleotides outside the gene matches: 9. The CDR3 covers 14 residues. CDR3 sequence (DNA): TGCAGTGCGGAGACAGGGGGCGAAGGGCAGCCCCAGCATTTT. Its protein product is CSAETGGEGQPQHF.

The CDR3 region has the DNA TGTGCCAGCCTCAGCGATATTGCCAGATCGGAGACCCAGTACTTC. It translates to CASLSDIARSETQYF. V gene TRBV7-2 combines with J gene TRBJ2-5, with D unresolved. Germline-derived CDR1 and CDR2 are SGHTA and FQGNSA. The CDR3 loop spans 15 amino acids. The V end lost 8 bases, the J end lost 5 bases, and 21 bases lay between the germline ends.

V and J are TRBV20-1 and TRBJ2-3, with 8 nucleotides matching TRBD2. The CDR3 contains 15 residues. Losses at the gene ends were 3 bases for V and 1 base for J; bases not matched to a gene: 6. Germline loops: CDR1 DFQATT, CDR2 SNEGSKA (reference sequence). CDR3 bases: TGCAGTGCTAGCGAGACGGGGGGGCGCACAGATACGCAGTATTTT. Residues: CSASETGGRTDTQYF.

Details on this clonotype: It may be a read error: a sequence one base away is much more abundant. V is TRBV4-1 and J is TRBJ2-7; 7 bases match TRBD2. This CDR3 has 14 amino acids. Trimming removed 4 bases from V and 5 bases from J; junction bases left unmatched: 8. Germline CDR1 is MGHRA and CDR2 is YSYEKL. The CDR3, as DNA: TGCGCCAGCAGCCTCCTCGGGGGAGGGAACGAGCAGTACTTC. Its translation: CASSLLGGGNEQYF.

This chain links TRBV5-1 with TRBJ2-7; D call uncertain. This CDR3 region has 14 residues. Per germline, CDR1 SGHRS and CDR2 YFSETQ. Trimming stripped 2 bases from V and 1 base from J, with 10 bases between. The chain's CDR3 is CASSLVPVSYEQYF. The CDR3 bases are TGCGCCAGCAGCTTAGTACCGGTTTCCTACGAGCAGTACTTC.

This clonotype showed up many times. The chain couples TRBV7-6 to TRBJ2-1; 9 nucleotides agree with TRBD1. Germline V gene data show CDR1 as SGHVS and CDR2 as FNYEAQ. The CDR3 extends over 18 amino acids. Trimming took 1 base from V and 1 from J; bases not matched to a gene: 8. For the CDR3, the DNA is TGTGCCAGCAGCTTAGACCCGAGGGACAGGGTTTCCTACAATGAGCAGTTCTTC. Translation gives CASSLDPRDRVSYNEQFF.

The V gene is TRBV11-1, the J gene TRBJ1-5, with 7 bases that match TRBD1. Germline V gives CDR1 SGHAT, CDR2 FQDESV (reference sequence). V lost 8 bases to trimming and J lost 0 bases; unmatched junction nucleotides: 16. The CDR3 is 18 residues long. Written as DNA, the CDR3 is TGTGCCAGCTCAGGGGGACCCGGGACAGTCTATAGCAATCAGCCCCAGCATTTT. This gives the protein CASSGGPGTVYSNQPQHF.

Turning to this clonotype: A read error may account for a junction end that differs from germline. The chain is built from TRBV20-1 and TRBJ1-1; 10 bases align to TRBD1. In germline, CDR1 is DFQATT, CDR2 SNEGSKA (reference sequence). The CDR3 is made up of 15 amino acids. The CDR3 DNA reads TGCGGTGCCAGACAGACAGGGGGCGTAAACACTGAAGCTTTCTTT. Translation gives CGARQTGGVNTEAFF.

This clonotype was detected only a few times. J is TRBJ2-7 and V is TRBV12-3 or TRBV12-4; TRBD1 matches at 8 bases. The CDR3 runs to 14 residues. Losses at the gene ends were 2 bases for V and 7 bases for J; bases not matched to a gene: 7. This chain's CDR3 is CASSLSTGGREQYF. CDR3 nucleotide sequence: TGTGCCAGCAGTTTATCCACAGGGGGGCGTGAGCAGTACTTC.

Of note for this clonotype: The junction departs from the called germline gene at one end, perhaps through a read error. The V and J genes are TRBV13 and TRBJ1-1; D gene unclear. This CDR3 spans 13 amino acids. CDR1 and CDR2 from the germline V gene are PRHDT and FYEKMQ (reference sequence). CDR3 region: CASSLGRNAEAFF. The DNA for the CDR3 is TGTGCCAGCAGCTTAGGCCGGAACGCTGAAGCTTTCTTT.

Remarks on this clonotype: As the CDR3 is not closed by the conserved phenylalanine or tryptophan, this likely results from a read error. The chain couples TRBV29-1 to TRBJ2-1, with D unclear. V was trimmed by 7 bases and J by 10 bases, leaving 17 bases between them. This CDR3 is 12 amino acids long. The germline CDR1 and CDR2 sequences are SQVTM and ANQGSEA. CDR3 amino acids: CSAKDSGYEQFL. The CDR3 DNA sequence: TGCAGCGCCAAGGATTCTGGTTACGAGCAGTTCCTC.

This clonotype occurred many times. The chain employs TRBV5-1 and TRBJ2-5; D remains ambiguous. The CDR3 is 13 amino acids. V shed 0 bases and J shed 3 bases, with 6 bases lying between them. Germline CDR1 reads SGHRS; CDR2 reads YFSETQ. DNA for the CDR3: TGCGCCAGCAGCTTGGCTCGGAAAGAGACCCAGTACTTC. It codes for CASSLARKETQYF. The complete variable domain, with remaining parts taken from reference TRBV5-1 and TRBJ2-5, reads KAGVTQTPRYLIKTRGQQVTLSCSPISGHRSVSWYQQTPGQGLQFLFEYFSETQRNKGNFPGRFSGRQFSNSRSEMNVSTLELGDSALYLCASSLARKETQYFGPGTRLLVL.

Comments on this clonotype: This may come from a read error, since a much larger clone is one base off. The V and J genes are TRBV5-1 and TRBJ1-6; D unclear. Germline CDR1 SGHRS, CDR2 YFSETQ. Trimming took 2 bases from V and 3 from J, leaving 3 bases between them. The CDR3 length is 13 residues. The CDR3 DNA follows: TGCGCCAGCAGCTTCGGCTATAATTCACCCCTCCACTTT. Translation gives CASSFGYNSPLHF.

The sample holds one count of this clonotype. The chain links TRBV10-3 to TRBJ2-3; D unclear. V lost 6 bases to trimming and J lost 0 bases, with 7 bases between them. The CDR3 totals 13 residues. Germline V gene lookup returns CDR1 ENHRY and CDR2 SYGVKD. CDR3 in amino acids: CAISEASTDTQYF. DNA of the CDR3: TGTGCCATCAGCGAGGCTAGCACAGATACGCAGTATTTT.

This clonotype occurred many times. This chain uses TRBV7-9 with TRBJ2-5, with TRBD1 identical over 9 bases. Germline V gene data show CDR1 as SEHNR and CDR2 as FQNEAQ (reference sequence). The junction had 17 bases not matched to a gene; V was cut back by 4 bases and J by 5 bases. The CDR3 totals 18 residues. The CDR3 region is CASSSGQGTTGRRETQYF. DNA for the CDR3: TGTGCCAGCAGCTCCGGACAGGGGACCACAGGTCGTCGGGAGACCCAGTACTTC.

CDR3 protein: CAARDTKTEAFF. In DNA, the CDR3 is TGTGCCGCCCGGGACACCAAAACTGAAGCTTTCTTT. V is TRBV19 and J is TRBJ1-1; a possible D gene is TRBD1 (6 bases). V was pared by 11 bases and J by 5 bases, with 15 bases between. Germline CDR1 reads LNHDA; CDR2 reads SQIVND (reference sequence). The CDR3 runs 12 residues.

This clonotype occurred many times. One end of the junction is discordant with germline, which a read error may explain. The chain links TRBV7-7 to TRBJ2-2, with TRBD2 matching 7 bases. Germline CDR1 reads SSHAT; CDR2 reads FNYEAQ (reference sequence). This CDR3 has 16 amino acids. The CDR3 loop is CASSLEAGFGSGELFF. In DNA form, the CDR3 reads TGTGCTAGCAGCTTAGAAGCGGGGTTTGGGTCCGGGGAGCTGTTTTTT. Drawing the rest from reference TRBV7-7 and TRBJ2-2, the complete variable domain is GAGVSQSPRYKVTKRGQDVTLRCDPISSHATLYWYQQALGQGPEFLTYFNYEAQPDKSGLPSDRFSAERPEGSISTLTIQRTEQRDSAMYRCASSLEAGFGSGELFFGEGSRLTVL.

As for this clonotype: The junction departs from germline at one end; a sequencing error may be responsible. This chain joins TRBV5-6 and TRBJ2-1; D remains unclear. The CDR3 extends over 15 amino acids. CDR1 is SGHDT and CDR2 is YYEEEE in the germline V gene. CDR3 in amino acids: CASHSGHHKGAEQVF. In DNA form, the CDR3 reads TGTGCCAGCCACTCGGGCCATCACAAGGGCGCTGAGCAGGTCTTC.

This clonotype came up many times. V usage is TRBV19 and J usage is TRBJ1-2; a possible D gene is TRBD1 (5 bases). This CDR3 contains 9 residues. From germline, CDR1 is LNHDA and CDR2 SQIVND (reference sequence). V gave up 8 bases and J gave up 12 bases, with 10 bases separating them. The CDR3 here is CASGGGDTF. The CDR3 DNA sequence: TGTGCCAGTGGGGGGGGAGACACCTTC.

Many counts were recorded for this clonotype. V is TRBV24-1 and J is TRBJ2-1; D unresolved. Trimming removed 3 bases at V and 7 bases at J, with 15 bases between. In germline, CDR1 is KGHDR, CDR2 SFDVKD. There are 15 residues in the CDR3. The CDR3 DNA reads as TGTGCCACCAGTGATGGGGTTGGGTACATAAATGAGCAGTTCTTC. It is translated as CATSDGVGYINEQFF.

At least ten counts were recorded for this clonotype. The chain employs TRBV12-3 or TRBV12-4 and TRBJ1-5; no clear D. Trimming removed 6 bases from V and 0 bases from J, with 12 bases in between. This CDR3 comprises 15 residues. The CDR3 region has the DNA TGTGCCAGCAGATTGGGAGATCTTAGCAATCAGCCCCAGCATTTT. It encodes CASRLGDLSNQPQHF.

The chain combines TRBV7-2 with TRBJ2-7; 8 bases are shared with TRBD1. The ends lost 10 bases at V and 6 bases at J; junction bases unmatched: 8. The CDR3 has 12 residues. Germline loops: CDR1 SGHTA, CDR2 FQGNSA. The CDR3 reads CATSWTGLEQYF. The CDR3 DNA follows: TGTGCCACCAGTTGGACAGGGCTCGAGCAGTACTTC. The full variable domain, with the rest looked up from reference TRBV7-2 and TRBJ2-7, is GAGVSQSPSNKVTEKGKDVELRCDPISGHTALYWYRQSLGQGLEFLIYFQGNSAPDKSGLPSDRFSAERTGGSVSTLTIQRTQQEDSAVYLCATSWTGLEQYFGPGTRLTVT.

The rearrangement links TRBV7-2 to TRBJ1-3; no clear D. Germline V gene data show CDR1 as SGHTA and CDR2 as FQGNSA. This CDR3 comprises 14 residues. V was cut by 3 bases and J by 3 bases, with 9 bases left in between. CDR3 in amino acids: CASSFRRLGNTIYF. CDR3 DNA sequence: TGTGCCAGCAGCTTCAGAAGACTTGGAAACACCATATATTTT.

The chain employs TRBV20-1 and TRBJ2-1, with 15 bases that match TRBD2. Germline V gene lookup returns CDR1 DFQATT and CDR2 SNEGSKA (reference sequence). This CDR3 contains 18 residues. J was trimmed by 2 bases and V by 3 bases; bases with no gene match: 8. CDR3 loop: CSASWTSGRAFPYNEQFF. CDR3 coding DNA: TGCAGTGCTAGCTGGACTAGCGGGAGGGCCTTTCCCTACAATGAGCAGTTCTTC.